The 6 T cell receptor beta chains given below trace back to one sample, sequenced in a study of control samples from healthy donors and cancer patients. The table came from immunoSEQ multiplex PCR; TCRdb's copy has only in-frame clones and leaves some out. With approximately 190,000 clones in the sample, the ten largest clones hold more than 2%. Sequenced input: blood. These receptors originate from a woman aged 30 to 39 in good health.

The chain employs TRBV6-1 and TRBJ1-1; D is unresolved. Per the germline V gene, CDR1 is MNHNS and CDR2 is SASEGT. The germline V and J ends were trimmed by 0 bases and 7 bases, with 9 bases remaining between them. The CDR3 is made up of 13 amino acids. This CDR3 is CASSEAPGFEAFF. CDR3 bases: TGTGCCAGCAGTGAAGCGCCGGGGTTTGAAGCTTTCTTT.

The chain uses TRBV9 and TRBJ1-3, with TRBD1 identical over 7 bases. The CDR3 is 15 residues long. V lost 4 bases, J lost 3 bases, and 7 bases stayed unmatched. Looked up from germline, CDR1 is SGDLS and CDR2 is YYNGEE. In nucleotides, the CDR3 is TGTGCCAGCAGCACACGACAGGGTCGTGGAAACACCATATATTTT. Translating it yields CASSTRQGRGNTIYF. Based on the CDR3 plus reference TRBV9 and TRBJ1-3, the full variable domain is DSGVTQTPKHLITATGQRVTLRCSPRSGDLSVYWYQQSLDQGLQFLIQYYNGEERAKGNILERFSAQQFPDLHSELNLSSLELGDSALYFCASSTRQGRGNTIYFGEGSWLTVV.

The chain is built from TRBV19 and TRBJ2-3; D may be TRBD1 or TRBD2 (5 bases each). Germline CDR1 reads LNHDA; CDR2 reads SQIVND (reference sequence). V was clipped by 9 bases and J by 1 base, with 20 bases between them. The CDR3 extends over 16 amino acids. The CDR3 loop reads CASAEGLAWGTDTQYF. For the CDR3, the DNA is TGTGCCAGCGCCGAGGGGCTAGCTTGGGGCACAGATACGCAGTATTTT.

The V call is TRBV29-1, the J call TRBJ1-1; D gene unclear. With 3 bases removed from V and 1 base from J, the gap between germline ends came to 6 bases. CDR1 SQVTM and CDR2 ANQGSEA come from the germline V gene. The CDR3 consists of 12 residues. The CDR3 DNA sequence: TGCAGCGTTGACAAGCGGAACACTGAAGCTTTCTTT. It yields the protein CSVDKRNTEAFF.

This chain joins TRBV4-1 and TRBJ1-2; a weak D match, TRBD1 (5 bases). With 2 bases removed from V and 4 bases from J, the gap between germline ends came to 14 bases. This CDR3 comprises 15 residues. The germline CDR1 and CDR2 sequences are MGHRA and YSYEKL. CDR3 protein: CASSQKRQGAYGYTF. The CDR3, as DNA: TGCGCCAGCAGCCAAAAGCGGCAGGGTGCCTATGGCTACACCTTC.

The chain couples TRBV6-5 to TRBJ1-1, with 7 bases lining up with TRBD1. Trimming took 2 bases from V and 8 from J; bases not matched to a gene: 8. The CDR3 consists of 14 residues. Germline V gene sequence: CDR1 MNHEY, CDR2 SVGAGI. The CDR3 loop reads CASSYGGRGDEAFF. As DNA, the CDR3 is TGTGCCAGCAGTTACGGGGGCAGGGGGGACGAAGCTTTCTTT.